The rows below give T cell receptor beta chains drawn from one sample of a study of T cell repertoires in cytomegalovirus infection. No antigen has been identified for these receptors. A single record per CDR3 protein comes from TCRdb applying MiXCR to the reads. The table shows roughly 860,000 distinct CDR3 sequences, with less than 35% occurring only once. The sample here was cultured CD8+ T cells from PBMCs, taken from culture after CMV antigen stimulation. These receptors originate from a human donor in good health (CMV status not recorded). Some clones in this sample may be carry-over from other donors' samples. CDR3s leave out the opening cysteine and the closing phenylalanine or tryptophan. The order of the fields is J gene, V gene, CDR3 protein.

j_gene: TRBJ1-6
v_gene: TRBV12-3/TRBV12-4
CDR3aa: ASSFATARLSYNSPLH

j_gene: TRBJ1-1
v_gene: TRBV6-6
CDR3aa: ASSYKGTFNVVNNEAF

j_gene: TRBJ1-4
v_gene: TRBV7-2
CDR3aa: ASSYPGEPNLEKLF

j_gene: TRBJ2-7
v_gene: TRBV5-6
CDR3aa: ASSLTTGTVDEQY

j_gene: TRBJ2-2
v_gene: TRBV19
CDR3aa: ASSIYGRRQGELF

j_gene: TRBJ1-1
v_gene: TRBV3-1
CDR3aa: ASRRQMNTEAF

j_gene: TRBJ2-7
v_gene: TRBV12-3/TRBV12-4
CDR3aa: VSTQTDSSYEQY

j_gene: TRBJ1-4
v_gene: TRBV9
CDR3aa: ASSPGQRHEKLF

j_gene: TRBJ1-3
v_gene: TRBV25-1
CDR3aa: ASSGYRGKAPGNTIY

j_gene: TRBJ2-1
v_gene: TRBV19
CDR3aa: ASKDGSYNEQF

j_gene: TRBJ2-1
v_gene: TRBV7-8
CDR3aa: ASSSRGGGFENEQF

j_gene: TRBJ2-7
v_gene: TRBV27
CDR3aa: ASSSTVAYEQY

j_gene: TRBJ1-4
v_gene: TRBV4-2
CDR3aa: ASSQPNEKLF

j_gene: TRBJ2-1
v_gene: TRBV7-4
CDR3aa: ASSSGTGDINEQF

j_gene: TRBJ1-1
v_gene: TRBV11-1
CDR3aa: ASSSYPGQVVTEAF

j_gene: TRBJ1-2
v_gene: TRBV12-3/TRBV12-4
CDR3aa: ASSLRRTGDIYGYT

j_gene: TRBJ1-2
v_gene: TRBV20-1
CDR3aa: SARRRVGRGRGNNYGYT

j_gene: TRBJ2-3
v_gene: TRBV6-2/TRBV6-3
CDR3aa: ASSPEDRVDTQY

j_gene: TRBJ1-1
v_gene: TRBV25-1
CDR3aa: ASSEYGGGGSSPMNTEAF

j_gene: TRBJ1-2
v_gene: TRBV19
CDR3aa: ASRPDRTYGYT

j_gene: TRBJ1-5
v_gene: TRBV6-1
CDR3aa: ASRVQAFDDQPQH

j_gene: TRBJ1-5
v_gene: TRBV15
CDR3aa: ATSGFVGPDGTQH

j_gene: TRBJ2-5
v_gene: TRBV7-6
CDR3aa: ASGRTSGETQY

j_gene: TRBJ2-1
v_gene: TRBV12-3/TRBV12-4
CDR3aa: ASTLGLARGRLDEQF

j_gene: TRBJ2-1
v_gene: TRBV6-2/TRBV6-3
CDR3aa: ASSYSMDSGTWNNEQF

j_gene: TRBJ1-1
v_gene: TRBV27
CDR3aa: ASRTRDRVNTEAF

j_gene: TRBJ2-7
v_gene: TRBV28
CDR3aa: ASSLETGGISEQY

j_gene: TRBJ2-1
v_gene: TRBV7-6
CDR3aa: ASSFVPGGNNEQF

j_gene: TRBJ2-2
v_gene: TRBV6-1
CDR3aa: AITIANTGELF

j_gene: TRBJ1-5
v_gene: TRBV7-9
CDR3aa: ASRGDGALSNQPQH

j_gene: TRBJ1-1
v_gene: TRBV14
CDR3aa: ASSQVGTGANTEAF

j_gene: TRBJ2-1
v_gene: TRBV6-2/TRBV6-3
CDR3aa: ASSYQGLSYNEQF

j_gene: TRBJ2-1
v_gene: TRBV7-6
CDR3aa: ASSLGWGGFYNEQF

j_gene: TRBJ1-2
v_gene: TRBV27
CDR3aa: ASSLYGRGYT

j_gene: TRBJ2-3
v_gene: TRBV27
CDR3aa: ASTHRGDPRRAEDTQY

j_gene: TRBJ1-4
v_gene: TRBV27
CDR3aa: ASSSRGGYELF

j_gene: TRBJ2-1
v_gene: TRBV6-2/TRBV6-3
CDR3aa: ASSFRGDRNDEQF

j_gene: TRBJ2-5
v_gene: TRBV7-9
CDR3aa: ASRPGTVVQETQY

j_gene: TRBJ1-5
v_gene: TRBV4-1
CDR3aa: ASSQWGQGNQPQH

j_gene: TRBJ1-1
v_gene: TRBV7-9
CDR3aa: ASSPGVQAF

j_gene: TRBJ2-1
v_gene: TRBV7-2
CDR3aa: ASSSSGYEQF

j_gene: TRBJ2-7
v_gene: TRBV7-8
CDR3aa: ASSSTGIDEQY